The 17 T cell receptor beta chains listed next were all sequenced from one sample in a study of OX40 agonist ivuxolimab in advanced cancers. Profiling relied on immunoSEQ multiplex PCR, and the TCRdb table lists in-frame clones only, not all of them. The sample records 52,000 or so clones, approximately 86% being singletons. Sequenced here: CD4+ or CD8+ T cells sorted from blood, sampled in a trial of the OX40 agonist ivuxolimab. Receptors were obtained from an adult with an advanced solid tumor such as melanoma, head and neck, liver or kidney cancer.

The rearrangement uses TRBV6-5 and TRBJ1-3, with TRBD1 matching over 9 bases. CDR1 is MNHEY and CDR2 is SVGAGI in the germline V gene. This CDR3 comprises 15 residues. V was pared by 2 bases and J by 4 bases, with 3 bases of the junction left unmatched. The CDR3 region has the DNA TGTGCCAGCAGTTACACAACAGGGGGCGGAAACACCATATATTTT. Translation gives CASSYTTGGGNTIYF.

The rearrangement links TRBV6-1 to TRBJ1-6, with 10 bases matching TRBD1. Germline CDR1 MNHNS, CDR2 SASEGT. This CDR3 region has 15 residues. Trimming took 5 bases from V and 6 from J; bases not matched to a gene: 4. CDR3: CASSPRDRGNSPLHF. The CDR3 DNA follows: TGTGCCAGCAGTCCCCGGGACAGGGGTAATTCACCCCTCCACTTT.

V is TRBV2 and J is TRBJ2-1; 10 nucleotides line up with TRBD2. Looked up from germline, CDR1 is SNHLY and CDR2 is FYNNEI. The CDR3 is 15 residues long. Losses at the gene ends were 6 bases for V and 9 bases for J; bases not matched to a gene: 11. The DNA of the CDR3 is TGTGCCAGCAGGGGGACTAGCGTGAGGGACAGTGAGCAGTTCTTC. Translation gives CASRGTSVRDSEQFF.

The chain uses TRBV6-5 and TRBJ1-2; 7 bases match TRBD1. The CDR3 runs to 15 residues. The ends lost 2 bases at V and 4 bases at J; junction bases unmatched: 7. Looked up from germline, CDR1 is MNHEY and CDR2 is SVGAGI. CDR3 protein: CASSYNRDRTYGYTF. The CDR3 DNA is TGTGCCAGCAGTTACAACCGGGACAGAACCTATGGCTACACCTTC.

This clone was detected once. The chain is built from TRBV6-4 and TRBJ2-2; 9 nucleotides align to TRBD1. J lost 6 bases, V lost 6 bases, and 8 bases had no gene match. The germline gives CDR1 MRHNA, CDR2 SNTAGT. This CDR3 is 15 amino acids long. The CDR3 bases are TGTGCCAGCAGCCCGGACAGGGGATTGGCCGGGGAGCTGTTTTTT. This sequence encodes CASSPDRGLAGELFF.

V usage is TRBV9 and J usage is TRBJ2-1; TRBD2 matches at 9 bases. Germline V lookup: CDR1 SGDLS, CDR2 YYNGEE. Trimming at V came to 3 bases and at J to 6 bases, leaving 7 bases not matched to a gene. CDR3 length equals 15 residues. The CDR3 here is CASSAGLASFNEQFF. CDR3 nucleotides: TGTGCCAGCAGCGCTGGACTAGCGAGCTTCAATGAGCAGTTCTTC.

This clone was detected only once. The CDR3, as DNA: TGTGCCAGTAGCAAGGGACAGGGAGCCCAGCCCCAGCATTTT. Translating it yields CASSKGQGAQPQHF. The rearrangement joins TRBV19 to TRBJ1-5, with TRBD1 matching 9 bases. Trimming took 6 bases from V and 7 from J; bases not matched to a gene: 7. Per germline, CDR1 LNHDA and CDR2 SQIVND (reference sequence). This CDR3 is built from 14 residues. The full variable domain, in which reference TRBV19 and TRBJ1-5 provide the parts outside the CDR3, is DGGITQSPKYLFRKEGQNVTLSCEQNLNHDAMYWYRQDPGQGLRLIYYSQIVNDFQKGDIAEGYSVSREKKESFPLTVTSAQKNPTAFYLCASSKGQGAQPQHFGDGTRLSIL.

CDR3 region: CASSPGQGATETQYF. The CDR3 DNA reads as TGTGCCAGCTCACCGGGGCAGGGGGCGACGGAGACCCAGTACTTC. This sequence joins TRBV18 and TRBJ2-5; TRBD1 matches at 8 bases. With V trimmed by 3 bases and J by 5 bases, 8 bases remained unmatched. CDR1 and CDR2 from the germline V gene are KGHSH and LQKENI. The CDR3 covers 15 residues.

The V call is TRBV11-3, the J call TRBJ1-2; 7 bases agree with TRBD1. This CDR3 spans 16 amino acids. Germline V gene sequence: CDR1 SGHNT, CDR2 YENEEA. Trimming at V came to 0 bases and at J to 2 bases, leaving 6 bases not matched to a gene. The CDR3, as DNA: TGTGCCAGCAGCTTAGAGGGTAGACAGGGAAACTATGGCTACACCTTC. Amino acids: CASSLEGRQGNYGYTF.

This clone has a single count. The genes are TRBV7-2 and TRBJ2-1, with TRBD1 as a possible D gene (6 bases). Germline V gene data show CDR1 as SGHTA and CDR2 as FQGNSA. V was shortened by 1 base and J by 3 bases, with 7 bases between the two germline ends. CDR3 length equals 14 residues. The CDR3 loop is CASSLGDIYNEQFF. The CDR3 DNA follows: TGTGCCAGCAGCTTAGGGGACATCTACAATGAGCAGTTCTTC.

This clone was picked up a small number of times. This chain's CDR3 is CAISPGIDYGYTF. CDR3 bases: TGTGCCATCAGTCCAGGGATTGACTATGGCTACACCTTC. This sequence joins TRBV10-3 and TRBJ1-2, with D perhaps matching TRBD1 (5 bases). Germline CDR1 reads ENHRY; CDR2 reads SYGVKD. The CDR3 is made up of 13 amino acids. Between the trimmed V and J ends, which lost 5 bases and 3 bases, there was a span of 10 bases.

The gene calls are TRBV7-2 and TRBJ1-4, with 7 bases matching TRBD1. This CDR3 has 17 residues. Germline V lookup: CDR1 SGHTA, CDR2 FQGNSA. Unmatched junction bases numbered 20, after V lost 5 bases and J lost 11 bases. The CDR3 DNA reads TGTGCCAGCAGCCGCAGGGGGGGGCGGGGCCAAGGAGTGAAACTGTTTTTT. Protein product: CASSRRGGRGQGVKLFF.

The rearrangement joins TRBV6-5 to TRBJ1-4, with unresolved D. Germline loops: CDR1 MNHEY, CDR2 SVGAGI. V was clipped by 2 bases and J by 4 bases, with 5 bases between them. The CDR3 spans 13 residues. Written as DNA, the CDR3 is TGTGCCAGCAGTTACGCAAATAATGAAAAACTGTTTTTT. It translates to CASSYANNEKLFF.

This chain links TRBV21-1 with TRBJ1-5; the D call TRBD1 from the table was never checked on the DNA. TRBV21-1 is classified as a pseudogene. The CDR3 is made up of 17 amino acids. CDR3 sequence reads: CASSSRTGEYSNQPQHF. The CDR3 DNA reads as TGTGCCAGCAGCAGTAGGACAGGGGAATATAGCAATCAGCCCCAGCATTTT.

V and J are TRBV19 and TRBJ2-5; a weak D match, TRBD1 (5 bases). The V end lost 3 bases, the J end lost 3 bases, and 8 bases lay between the germline ends. The CDR3 sequence is 13 residues long. Germline values: CDR1 LNHDA, CDR2 SQIVND (reference sequence). CDR3 protein: CASSISREETQYF. The CDR3 DNA is TGTGCCAGTAGTATCTCCAGGGAAGAGACCCAGTACTTC. Full variable domain (outside the CDR3, taken from reference TRBV19 and TRBJ2-5): DGGITQSPKYLFRKEGQNVTLSCEQNLNHDAMYWYRQDPGQGLRLIYYSQIVNDFQKGDIAEGYSVSREKKESFPLTVTSAQKNPTAFYLCASSISREETQYFGPGTRLLVL.

CDR3 region: CASSIRAGGDSYEQYF. The CDR3 DNA sequence: TGTGCCAGTAGTATTCGGGCGGGAGGGGACTCCTACGAGCAGTACTTC. V and J are TRBV19 and TRBJ2-7; 9 bases agree with TRBD2. The germline gives CDR1 LNHDA, CDR2 SQIVND (reference sequence). V gave up 3 bases and J gave up 0 bases; unmatched junction bases: 6. The CDR3 loop spans 16 amino acids.

This clone was recorded only once. The V call is TRBV9, the J call TRBJ1-2; D is ambiguous. CDR3 length equals 17 residues. Trimming pared 0 bases from V and 0 bases from J, leaving 15 bases between. CDR1 is SGDLS and CDR2 is YYNGEE in the germline V gene. The CDR3 sequence is CASSVDEEGKANYGYTF. The CDR3 DNA sequence: TGTGCCAGCAGCGTAGACGAGGAGGGCAAAGCTAACTATGGCTACACCTTC.